This T cell receptor beta chain was sequenced in a study of blood T cell repertoires in COVID-19. In the study's own analysis: Estimates of nucleated cell counts were drawn from the amplification of reference gene primers. Assay: immunoSEQ multiplex PCR; the TCRdb copy retains only in-frame clones and omits some. V and J calls and clone size are given by that table; D and trimming were obtained from the DNA. This sample has fewer than 250,000 clones, with about 86% found just once. V was pared by 4 bases and J by 4 bases, with 6 bases of the junction left unmatched. CDR3 length: 16 residues. Germline V gene lookup returns CDR1 SGHTA and CDR2 FQGNSA.

The gene calls are TRBV7-2 and TRBJ2-2, with TRBD2 identical over 10 bases. The clonotype comes from a woman in her forties or fifties with acute or convalescent COVID-19. Sequenced material: peripheral blood. Written as DNA, the CDR3 is TGTGCCAGCAGCTATGGACTAGCGGAAACCACCGGGGAGCTGTTTTTT. Translated, it gives CASSYGLAETTGELFF.